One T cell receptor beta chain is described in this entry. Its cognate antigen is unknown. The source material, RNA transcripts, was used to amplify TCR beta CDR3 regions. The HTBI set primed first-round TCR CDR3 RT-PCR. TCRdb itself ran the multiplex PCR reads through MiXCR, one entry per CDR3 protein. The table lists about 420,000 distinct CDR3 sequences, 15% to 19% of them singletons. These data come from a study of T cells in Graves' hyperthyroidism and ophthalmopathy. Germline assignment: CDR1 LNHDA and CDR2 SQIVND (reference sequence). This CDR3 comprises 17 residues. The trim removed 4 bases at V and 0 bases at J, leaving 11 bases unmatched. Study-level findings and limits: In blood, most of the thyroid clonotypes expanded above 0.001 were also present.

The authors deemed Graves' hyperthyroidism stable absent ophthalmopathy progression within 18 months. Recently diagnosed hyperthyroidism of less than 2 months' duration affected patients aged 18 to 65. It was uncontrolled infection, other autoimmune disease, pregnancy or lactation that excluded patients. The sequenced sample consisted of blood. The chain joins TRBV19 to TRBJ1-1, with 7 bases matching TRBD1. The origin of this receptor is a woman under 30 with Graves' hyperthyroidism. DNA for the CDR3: TGTGCCAGTAGTAAAACCGGGGACAGAATCATGAACACTGAAGCTTTCTTT. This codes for CASSKTGDRIMNTEAFF.